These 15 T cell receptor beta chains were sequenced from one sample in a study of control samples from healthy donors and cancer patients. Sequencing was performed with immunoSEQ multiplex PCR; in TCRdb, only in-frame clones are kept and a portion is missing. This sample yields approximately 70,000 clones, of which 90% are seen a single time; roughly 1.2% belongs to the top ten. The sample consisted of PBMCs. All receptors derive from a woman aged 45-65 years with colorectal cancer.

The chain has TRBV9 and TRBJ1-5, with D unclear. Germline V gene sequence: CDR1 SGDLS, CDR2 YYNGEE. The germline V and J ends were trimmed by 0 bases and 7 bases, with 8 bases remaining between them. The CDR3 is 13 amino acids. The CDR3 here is CASSVDPYQPQHF. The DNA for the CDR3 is TGTGCCAGCAGCGTAGACCCTTACCAGCCCCAGCATTTT.

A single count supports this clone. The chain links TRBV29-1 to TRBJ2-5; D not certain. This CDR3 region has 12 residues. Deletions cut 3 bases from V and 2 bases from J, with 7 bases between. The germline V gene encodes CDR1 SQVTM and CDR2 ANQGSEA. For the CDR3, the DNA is TGCAGCGTTGATGGCTTTCAAGAGACCCAGTACTTC. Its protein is CSVDGFQETQYF.

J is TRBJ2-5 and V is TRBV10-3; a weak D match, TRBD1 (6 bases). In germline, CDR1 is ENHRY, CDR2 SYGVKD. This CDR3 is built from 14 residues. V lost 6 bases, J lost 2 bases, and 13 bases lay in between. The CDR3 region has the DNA TGTGCCATCAGCCTCGGACAGAAACAAGAGACCCAGTACTTC. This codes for CAISLGQKQETQYF.

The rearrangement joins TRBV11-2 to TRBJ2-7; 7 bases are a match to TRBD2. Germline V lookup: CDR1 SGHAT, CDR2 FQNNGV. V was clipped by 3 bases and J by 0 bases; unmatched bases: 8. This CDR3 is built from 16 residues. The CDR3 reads CASSLATSVSSYEQYF. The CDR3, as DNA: TGTGCCAGCAGCTTGGCCACTAGCGTGAGCTCCTACGAGCAGTACTTC. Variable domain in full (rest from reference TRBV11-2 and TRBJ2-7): EAGVAQSPRYKIIEKRQSVAFWCNPISGHATLYWYQQILGQGPKLLIQFQNNGVVDDSQLPKDRFSAERLKGVDSTLKIQPAKLEDSAVYLCASSLATSVSSYEQYFGPGTRLTVT.

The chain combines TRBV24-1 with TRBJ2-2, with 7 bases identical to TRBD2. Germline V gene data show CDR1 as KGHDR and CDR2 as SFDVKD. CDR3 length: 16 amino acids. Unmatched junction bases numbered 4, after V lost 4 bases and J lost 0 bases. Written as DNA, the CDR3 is TGTGCCACCAGTGACACGACTAGCTCGAACACCGGGGAGCTGTTTTTT. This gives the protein CATSDTTSSNTGELFF.

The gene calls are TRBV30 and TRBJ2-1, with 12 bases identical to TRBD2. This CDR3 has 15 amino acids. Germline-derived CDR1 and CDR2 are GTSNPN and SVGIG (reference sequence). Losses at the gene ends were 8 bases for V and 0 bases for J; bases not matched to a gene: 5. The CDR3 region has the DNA TGTGCCCTAGCGGGAGGGATAAGCTCCTACAATGAGCAGTTCTTC. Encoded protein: CALAGGISSYNEQFF.

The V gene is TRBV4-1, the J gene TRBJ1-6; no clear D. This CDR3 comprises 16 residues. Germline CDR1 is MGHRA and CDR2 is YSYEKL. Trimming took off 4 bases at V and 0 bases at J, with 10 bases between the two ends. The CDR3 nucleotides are TGCGCCAGCAGCCTTAGCGGGAGCTCCTATAATTCACCCCTCCACTTT. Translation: CASSLSGSSYNSPLHF.

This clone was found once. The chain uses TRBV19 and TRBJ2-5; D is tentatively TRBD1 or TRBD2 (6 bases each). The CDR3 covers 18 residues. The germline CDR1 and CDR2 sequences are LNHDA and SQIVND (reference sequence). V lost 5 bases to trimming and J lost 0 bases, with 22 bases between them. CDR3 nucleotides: TGTGCCAGTAGTCCCGGGCTAGGCGGAGGGGGACACCAAGAGACCCAGTACTTC. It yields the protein CASSPGLGGGGHQETQYF.

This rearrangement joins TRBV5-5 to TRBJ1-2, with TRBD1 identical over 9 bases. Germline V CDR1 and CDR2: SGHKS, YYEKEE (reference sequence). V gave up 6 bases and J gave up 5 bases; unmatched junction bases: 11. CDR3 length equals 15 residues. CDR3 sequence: CASTPFPDRGYGYTF. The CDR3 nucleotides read TGTGCCAGCACCCCCTTCCCGGACAGGGGATATGGCTACACCTTC.

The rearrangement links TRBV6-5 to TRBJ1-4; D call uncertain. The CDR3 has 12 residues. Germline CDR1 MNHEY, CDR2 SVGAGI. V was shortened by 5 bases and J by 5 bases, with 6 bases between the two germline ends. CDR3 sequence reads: CASSPWNEKLFF. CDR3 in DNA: TGTGCCAGCAGTCCTTGGAATGAAAAACTGTTTTTT.

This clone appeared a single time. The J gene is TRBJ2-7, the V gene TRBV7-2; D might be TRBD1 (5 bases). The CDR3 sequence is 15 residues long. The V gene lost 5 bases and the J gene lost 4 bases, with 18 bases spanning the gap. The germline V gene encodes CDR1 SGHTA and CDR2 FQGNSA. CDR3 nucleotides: TGTGCCAGCAGCCCCCGCTGGGGCGGAACTTACGAGCAGTACTTC. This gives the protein CASSPRWGGTYEQYF.

The chain's CDR3 is CASSETASNQPQHF. CDR3 nucleotides: TGTGCCAGCAGTGAGACGGCGAGCAATCAGCCCCAGCATTTT. The chain couples TRBV25-1 to TRBJ1-5; D unresolved. CDR3 length equals 14 residues. With 3 bases removed from V and 1 base from J, the gap between germline ends came to 7 bases. Germline lookup yields CDR1 MGHDK and CDR2 SYGVNS.

CDR3 nucleotide sequence: TGCAGCGTTGTAGATAGCCTAGCCAAAAACATTCAGTACTTC. It yields the protein CSVVDSLAKNIQYF. The V call is TRBV29-1, the J call TRBJ2-4; the D is unclear. From germline, CDR1 is SQVTM and CDR2 ANQGSEA. Trimming shortened V by 4 bases and J by 0 bases, and 10 bases separated the two germline ends. This CDR3 has 14 amino acids.

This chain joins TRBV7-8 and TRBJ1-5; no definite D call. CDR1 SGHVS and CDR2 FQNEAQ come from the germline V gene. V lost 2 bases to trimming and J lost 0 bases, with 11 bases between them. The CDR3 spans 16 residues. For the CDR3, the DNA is TGTGCCAGCAGCTTACTTGTAGCGGATAGCAATCAGCCCCAGCATTTT. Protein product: CASSLLVADSNQPQHF.

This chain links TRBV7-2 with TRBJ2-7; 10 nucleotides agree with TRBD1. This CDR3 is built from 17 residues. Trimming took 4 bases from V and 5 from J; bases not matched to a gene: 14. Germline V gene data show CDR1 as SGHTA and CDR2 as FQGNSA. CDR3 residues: CASSSYPGQGISHEQYF. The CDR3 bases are TGTGCCAGCAGCTCATACCCGGGACAGGGGATTTCCCACGAGCAGTACTTC.